This T cell receptor beta chain was identified during a study of radiation and T cells in renal cell carcinoma. Assay: immunoSEQ multiplex PCR; the TCRdb copy retains only in-frame clones and omits some. The sample lists 10,000 to 15,000 clones, 30% to 40% occurring once. Treatment specified: 15 Gy SBRT to primary tumor, nephrectomy 4 weeks later. This TCR was sampled from a man aged 55 to 70 with renal cell carcinoma. The sequencing here drew on tumor tissue, taken from a patient whose treatment included radiotherapy and nephrectomy.

For the CDR3, the DNA is TGCGCCAGCAGCTTGGATGGTAGAGTAGGGAGTGAGCAGTTCTTC. Protein sequence: CASSLDGRVGSEQFF. This rearrangement joins TRBV5-1 to TRBJ2-1; possibly TRBD2 for D (5 bases). This CDR3 region has 15 residues. In germline, CDR1 is SGHRS, CDR2 YFSETQ. V lost 0 bases and J 9 bases, leaving 16 bases between the germline ends.